The table lists the clone carrying this TCR beta chain with a few counts. The sample originates from a study of blood T cell repertoires in COVID-19. Overall study: Sources were T cells, B-cell-depleted T cells, or PBMCs; the material itself was cDNA or gDNA.

The CDR3 contains 15 residues. Germline V CDR1 and CDR2: SGHTA, FQGNSA. Trimming cost V 4 bases and J 4 bases, with 15 bases left between them. Methods used by the authors: Reference gene primer amplification yielded estimated nucleated cell counts. The table came from immunoSEQ multiplex PCR; TCRdb's copy has only in-frame clones and leaves some out. V, J and clone size were drawn from that table, and D and trimming were deduced from the DNA. This table holds 270,000 or so clones, 65% to 90% found once. The genes are TRBV7-2 and TRBJ2-3; D gene uncertain. This TCR was recovered from a human donor in a cohort sampled during active COVID-19. Source material: peripheral blood. The CDR3, as DNA: TGTGCCAGCAGCTCAGCTAGTAATTATCCAGATACGCAGTATTTT. Translated: CASSSASNYPDTQYF.